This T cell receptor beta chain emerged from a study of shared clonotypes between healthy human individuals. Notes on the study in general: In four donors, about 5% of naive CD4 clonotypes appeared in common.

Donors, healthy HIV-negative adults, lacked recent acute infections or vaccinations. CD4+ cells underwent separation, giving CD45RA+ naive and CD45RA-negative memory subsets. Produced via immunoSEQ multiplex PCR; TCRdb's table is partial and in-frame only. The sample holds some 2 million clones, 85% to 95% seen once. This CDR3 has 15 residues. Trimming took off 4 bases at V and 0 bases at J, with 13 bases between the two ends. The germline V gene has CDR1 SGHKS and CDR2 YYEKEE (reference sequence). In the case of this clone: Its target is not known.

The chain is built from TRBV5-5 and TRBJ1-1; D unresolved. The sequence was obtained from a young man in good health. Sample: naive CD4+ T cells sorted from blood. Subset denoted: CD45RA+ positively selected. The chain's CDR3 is CASSTTLTMNTEAFF. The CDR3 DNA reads TGTGCCAGCAGCACAACTTTAACCATGAACACTGAAGCTTTCTTT.